The clone carrying this T cell receptor (beta chain) came up many times. V lost 6 bases, J lost 2 bases, and 11 bases lay in between. CDR3 length: 13 residues. These data are taken from a study of neurological immune-mediated disorders. Each CDR3 protein is one row after TCRdb ran MiXCR on the 5' RACE reads. The table has tens of thousands of distinct CDR3 sequences, approximately 14% seen once. Indicated time point: longitudinal time-point 1 (baseline). The unsorted libraries were generated from a total of 2 million PBMCs, which had been stored in RNAlater at -80 C. The clonotype comes from a female donor with HTLV-1-associated myelopathy (HAM/TSP). Material for sequencing was PBMCs. The rearrangement joins TRBV12-3 or TRBV12-4 to TRBJ2-7; no reliable D call. The CDR3 spells CASSITVPYEQYF. The CDR3 DNA sequence: TGTGCCAGCAGCATAACAGTTCCCTACGAGCAGTACTTC.